What follows are 28 T cell receptor beta chains derived from one specimen sequenced in a study of cytomegalovirus exposure and HLA in healthy donors. 13 Jbeta primers and 60 Vbeta primers were used for the PCR. Libraries were prepared by immunoSEQ multiplex PCR; TCRdb keeps only in-frame clonotypes and omits some of them. Of 150,000 to 200,000 clones in the sample, around 88% were seen once. Input material: PBMCs. The source is a woman under 30 in good health and CMV-seronegative.

The genes are TRBV5-4 and TRBJ2-5; D gene unclear. V was shortened by 0 bases and J by 5 bases, with 8 bases between the two germline ends. The germline V gene encodes CDR1 SGHNT and CDR2 YYREEE (reference sequence). The length of the CDR3 is 13 residues. CDR3 nucleotides: TGTGCCAGCAGCTTGGAGGCGGCCGAGACCCAGTACTTC. Translated, it gives CASSLEAAETQYF.

The V call is TRBV6-1, the J call TRBJ1-2, with D maybe TRBD1 (6 bases). The CDR3 extends over 15 amino acids. Trimming shortened V by 6 bases and J by 7 bases, and 21 bases separated the two germline ends. Germline-derived CDR1 and CDR2 are MNHNS and SASEGT. CDR3 sequence reads: CASSEILQGKSGYTF. The CDR3 nucleotides are TGTGCCAGCAGCGAGATTCTACAGGGCAAGAGTGGCTACACCTTC.

The chain uses TRBV28 and TRBJ2-5; 8 nucleotides align to TRBD2. Germline V gene data show CDR1 as MDHEN and CDR2 as SYDVKM. This CDR3 has 13 amino acids. Unmatched junction bases numbered 3, after V lost 5 bases and J lost 4 bases. The CDR3, as DNA: TGTGCCAGCAGTCCCCGGGGGGGAGAGACCCAGTACTTC. Translation: CASSPRGGETQYF.

V usage is TRBV6-5 and J usage is TRBJ1-1; the D is unclear. The CDR3 is made up of 14 amino acids. V shed 0 bases and J shed 5 bases, with 10 bases lying between them. CDR1 and CDR2 (germline): MNHEY, SVGAGI. CDR3 sequence (DNA): TGTGCCAGCAGTTACTCAGTCAGTCGAACTGAAGCTTTCTTT. Protein product: CASSYSVSRTEAFF.

A single count supports this clone. The CDR3 here is CASSYPNPEVNQPQHF. The CDR3 nucleotides read TGTGCCAGCAGTTACCCAAACCCGGAGGTGAATCAGCCCCAGCATTTT. This chain joins TRBV6-6 and TRBJ1-5; no reliable D call. This CDR3 region has 16 residues. Per the germline V gene, CDR1 is MNHNY and CDR2 is SVGAGI (reference sequence). The germline V and J ends were trimmed by 2 bases and 4 bases, with 15 bases remaining between them.

The V gene is TRBV2, the J gene TRBJ2-3; 8 nucleotides line up with TRBD1. The CDR3 runs to 13 residues. CDR1 and CDR2 (germline): SNHLY, FYNNEI. Germline trimming cut 6 bases from V and 2 bases from J; bases unmatched to any gene: 1. As DNA, the CDR3 is TGTGCCAGCAGGCAGGGGGCCACAGATACGCAGTATTTT. This translates into CASRQGATDTQYF.

The V gene is TRBV27, the J gene TRBJ2-2; 8 bases are a match to TRBD1. Trimming cost V 11 bases and J 3 bases; bases outside gene matches: 8. The CDR3 spans 14 residues. Germline CDR1 is MNHEY and CDR2 is SMNVEV (reference sequence). CDR3 coding DNA: TGTGCCCCCCTCGCGGACAGGGACACCGGGGAGCTGTTTTTT. Translated: CAPLADRDTGELFF.

The gene calls are TRBV6-4 and TRBJ2-7; D is perhaps TRBD1 (5 bases). Germline V CDR1 and CDR2: MRHNA, SNTAGT. The CDR3 covers 16 residues. The V end lost 6 bases, the J end lost 6 bases, and 24 bases lay between the germline ends. The CDR3 sequence is CASSPRGRSSASEQYF. The CDR3 region has the DNA TGTGCCAGCAGCCCTAGGGGCCGGTCGTCGGCGAGCGAGCAGTACTTC.

V usage is TRBV19 and J usage is TRBJ1-5; D is undetermined. Germline values: CDR1 LNHDA, CDR2 SQIVND (reference sequence). The CDR3 length is 15 residues. V lost 9 bases and J 2 bases, leaving 17 bases between the germline ends. CDR3 loop: CASNQWAGGNQPQHF. The CDR3 nucleotides are TGTGCCAGCAATCAGTGGGCCGGGGGCAATCAGCCCCAGCATTTT.

The rearrangement joins TRBV2 to TRBJ2-5; no definite D call. Trimming removed 7 bases at V and 11 bases at J, with 14 bases between. CDR1 and CDR2 (germline): SNHLY, FYNNEI. This CDR3 region has 11 residues. The CDR3 here is CASTLRVEQYF. CDR3 nucleotide sequence: TGTGCCAGCACCTTGAGAGTGGAGCAGTACTTC.

This sequence joins TRBV28 and TRBJ2-2; 8 nucleotides line up with TRBD2. V shed 7 bases, J shed 7 bases, and the junction held 8 bases outside the gene matches. The CDR3 contains 14 residues. CDR1 is MDHEN and CDR2 is SYDVKM in the germline V gene. The CDR3 protein is CASNRGGIGGELFF. Here the CDR3 DNA reads TGTGCCAGCAACCGCGGGGGGATTGGCGGGGAGCTGTTTTTT. Supplemented by reference TRBV28 and TRBJ2-2, the full variable domain reads DVKVTQSSRYLVKRTGEKVFLECVQDMDHENMFWYRQDPGLGLRLIYFSYDVKMKEKGDIPEGYSVSREKKERFSLILESASTNQTSMYLCASNRGGIGGELFFGEGSRLTVL.

This clone was counted ten times or more. The rearrangement uses TRBV6-5 and TRBJ2-1, with 7 bases matching TRBD1. Trimming at V came to 7 bases and at J to 1 base, leaving 4 bases not matched to a gene. The CDR3 has 14 amino acids. The germline V gene encodes CDR1 MNHEY and CDR2 SVGAGI. The CDR3 DNA is TGTGCCAGCACAGACAGGGAGTCCTACAATGAGCAGTTCTTC. It translates to CASTDRESYNEQFF.

The chain carries TRBV19 and TRBJ2-1, with TRBD1 matching 7 bases. Germline CDR1 and CDR2: LNHDA and SQIVND (reference sequence). The CDR3 is made up of 13 amino acids. Trimming cost V 9 bases and J 10 bases; bases outside gene matches: 12. The chain's CDR3 is CASKSTGKVEQFF. CDR3 bases: TGTGCCAGCAAGTCGACAGGGAAGGTAGAGCAGTTCTTC.

The J gene is TRBJ2-3, the V gene TRBV7-3; D is perhaps TRBD2 (6 bases). The germline V gene encodes CDR1 SGHTA and CDR2 FQGTGA. With 4 bases removed from V and 2 bases from J, the gap between germline ends came to 13 bases. The length of the CDR3 is 15 residues. In DNA, the CDR3 is TGTGCCAGCAGCTCCCTAGGAGGGAACACAGATACGCAGTATTTT. It is translated as CASSSLGGNTDTQYF.

The chain links TRBV25-1 to TRBJ1-4, with D perhaps TRBD1 (5 bases). Germline CDR1 is MGHDK and CDR2 is SYGVNS. This CDR3 is 16 amino acids long. V lost 1 base and J lost 7, with 16 bases in between. CDR3 bases: TGTGCCAGCAGTGAATTTTTCGTAGGGGATGGTGAAAAACTGTTTTTT. Translating gives CASSEFFVGDGEKLFF. Together with reference TRBV25-1 and TRBJ1-4, the CDR3 gives the full variable domain: EADIYQTPRYLVIGTGKKITLECSQTMGHDKMYWYQQDPGMELHLIHYSYGVNSTEKGDLSSESTVSRIRTEHFPLTLESARPSHTSQYLCASSEFFVGDGEKLFFGSGTQLSVL.

This chain links TRBV2 with TRBJ1-4; 7 nucleotides align to TRBD1. Trimming at V came to 5 bases and at J to 6 bases, leaving 6 bases not matched to a gene. The V gene's germline CDR1 is SNHLY and CDR2 FYNNEI. The CDR3 is 14 amino acids. DNA for the CDR3: TGTGCCAGCAGTTTGCAGGGGGAAGATGAAAAACTGTTTTTT. This codes for CASSLQGEDEKLFF.

V usage is TRBV10-3 and J usage is TRBJ2-1, with TRBD1 identical over 8 bases. The CDR3 runs 12 residues. Trimming took 6 bases from V and 5 from J; bases not matched to a gene: 0. From germline, CDR1 is ENHRY and CDR2 SYGVKD. The CDR3 DNA reads TGTGCCATCAGGGACAGGGACAATGAGCAGTTCTTC. It encodes CAIRDRDNEQFF.

This clone has only a few counts. This specimen includes other DNA sequences encoding the same CDR3. The rearrangement links TRBV5-4 to TRBJ1-1; D uncertain. V was pared by 0 bases and J by 4 bases, with 7 bases between. Germline V gives CDR1 SGHNT, CDR2 YYREEE (reference sequence). The CDR3 covers 13 residues. The CDR3 DNA reads as TGTGCCAGCAGCTTGGCAGGAAGCACTGAAGCTTTCTTT. Its protein product is CASSLAGSTEAFF.

V gene TRBV6-1 combines with J gene TRBJ1-1, with a possible D match to TRBD1 (5 bases). Germline-derived CDR1 and CDR2 are MNHNS and SASEGT. The CDR3 covers 15 residues. V was cut by 5 bases and J by 6 bases, with 19 bases left in between. The CDR3 spells CASSPRDSPFPEAFF. Written as DNA, the CDR3 is TGTGCCAGCAGTCCCCGGGACTCCCCCTTCCCTGAAGCTTTCTTT.

The genes are TRBV28 and TRBJ2-7; 10 bases are a match to TRBD1. The V gene end was trimmed by 6 bases and the J gene end by 3 bases; junction bases not matched to a gene: 8. CDR3 length: 15 amino acids. The germline gives CDR1 MDHEN, CDR2 SYDVKM. CDR3 in amino acids: CASSPGQGISYEQYF. The CDR3 coding sequence is TGTGCCAGCAGCCCGGGACAGGGGATTAGCTACGAGCAGTACTTC.

In DNA, the CDR3 is TGTGCCAGCAGCCGAAACCTATTCGTTAATTCACCCCTCCACTTT. Its translation is CASSRNLFVNSPLHF. The chain employs TRBV7-2 and TRBJ1-6; D is unclear. CDR1 is SGHTA and CDR2 is FQGNSA in the germline V gene. V lost 5 bases to trimming and J lost 6 bases, with 14 bases between them. The CDR3 contains 15 residues.

The chain couples TRBV7-7 to TRBJ2-6; 9 bases line up with TRBD1. Germline trimming cut 0 bases from V and 0 bases from J; bases unmatched to any gene: 6. From germline, CDR1 is SSHAT and CDR2 FNYEAQ (reference sequence). This CDR3 has 19 amino acids. CDR3 DNA: TGTGCCAGCAGCTTAGCTGGGACAGGGTACCTCTCTGGGGCCAACGTCCTGACTTTC. Translation: CASSLAGTGYLSGANVLTF.

The CDR3 DNA sequence: TGTGCCAGCAGCTTACCATCTAGCGGGGGTTCCTACAATGAGCAGTTCTTC. The encoded protein is CASSLPSSGGSYNEQFF. This chain uses TRBV7-2 with TRBJ2-1; 10 bases align to TRBD2. Germline-derived CDR1 and CDR2 are SGHTA and FQGNSA. The junction had 5 bases not matched to a gene; V was cut back by 2 bases and J by 1 base. The CDR3 covers 17 residues.

The genes are TRBV7-8 and TRBJ2-1; TRBD2 matches 9 bases. This CDR3 has 16 residues. Per germline, CDR1 SGHVS and CDR2 FQNEAQ. Trimming at V came to 0 bases and at J to 8 bases, leaving 8 bases not matched to a gene. CDR3 amino acids: CASSLAWREGRYEQFF. The CDR3, as DNA: TGTGCCAGCAGCTTAGCGTGGCGGGAGGGCCGCTATGAGCAGTTCTTC.

The CDR3 DNA reads TGCGCCAGCAGCGGAGGCCCGCAAAGGGGGTACCTTCCGGGAGGAAACACCATATATTTT. This sequence encodes CASSGGPQRGYLPGGNTIYF. The chain carries TRBV4-1 and TRBJ1-3, with a possible D match to TRBD1 (6 bases). The V and J ends lost 5 bases and 4 bases respectively, with 30 bases between them. The CDR3 totals 20 residues. The V gene's germline CDR1 is MGHRA and CDR2 YSYEKL.

Concerning this clone itself: Other nucleotide sequences from this sample produce the same CDR3. The rearrangement links TRBV10-1 to TRBJ2-3; 7 nucleotides match TRBD2. Germline values: CDR1 WNHNN, CDR2 SYGVQD (reference sequence). The CDR3 is 15 amino acids. The ends lost 2 bases at V and 2 bases at J; junction bases unmatched: 4. This chain's CDR3 is CASSEAGDYTDTQYF. CDR3 DNA sequence: TGCGCCAGCAGTGAGGCGGGAGATTACACAGATACGCAGTATTTT.

The chain employs TRBV28 and TRBJ2-2; 10 bases are a match to TRBD2. V lost 2 bases, J lost 2 bases, and 14 bases stayed unmatched. The CDR3 runs 20 residues. Germline values: CDR1 MDHEN, CDR2 SYDVKM. The CDR3 sequence is CASSLRRDPAGGPNTGELFF. The CDR3 nucleotides are TGTGCCAGCAGTTTACGGAGGGATCCAGCGGGGGGGCCAAACACCGGGGAGCTGTTTTTT.

This clone was picked up one time. The genes are TRBV15 and TRBJ2-4, with 8 bases matching TRBD1. Germline trimming cut 2 bases from V and 0 bases from J; bases unmatched to any gene: 3. The CDR3 has 16 residues. CDR1 LNHNV and CDR2 YYDKDF come from the germline V gene (reference sequence). The CDR3 region is CATSRRGQGAKNIQYF. DNA of the CDR3: TGTGCCACCAGCAGACGAGGACAGGGAGCCAAAAACATTCAGTACTTC.